These 29 T cell receptor beta chains came from one sample sequenced in a study of cytomegalovirus exposure and HLA in healthy donors. PCR used 60 Vbeta primers and 13 Jbeta primers. Produced via immunoSEQ multiplex PCR; TCRdb's table is partial and in-frame only. Found here are more than 100,000 clones, over 60% of them singletons; the top ten hold around 8.8%. The sequencing sample was made of PBMCs. The source is a woman aged 40 to 49 in good health and CMV-seropositive.

The chain has TRBV4-2 and TRBJ1-4; D gene uncertain. This CDR3 region has 14 residues. The ends were cut back, 4 bases at V and 7 bases at J, with 13 bases in the middle. CDR1 is LGHNA, CDR2 YNFKEQ, per germline. The CDR3 DNA reads as TGTGCCAGCAGCCCCCGAGGAGGCGTTGAAAAACTGTTTTTT. Its protein is CASSPRGGVEKLFF.

CDR3 amino acids: CASIRGVAYEQYF. In DNA form, the CDR3 reads TGTGCCAGCATACGGGGGGTCGCCTACGAGCAGTACTTC. The chain couples TRBV6-1 to TRBJ2-7, with TRBD2 matching over 7 bases. Germline loops: CDR1 MNHNS, CDR2 SASEGT. With 7 bases clipped from V and 2 bases from J, the junction kept 5 bases outside the gene matches. The CDR3 totals 13 residues.

The J gene is TRBJ2-1, the V gene TRBV11-3; D perhaps matches TRBD1 (6 bases). CDR1 and CDR2 from the germline V gene are SGHNT and YENEEA. This CDR3 has 13 residues. The V end lost 3 bases, the J end lost 9 bases, and 12 bases lay between the germline ends. The CDR3: CASSFSGDTEQFF. DNA for the CDR3: TGTGCCAGCAGCTTTTCTGGGGACACTGAGCAGTTCTTC.

This sequence joins TRBV6-5 and TRBJ2-1; D possibly corresponds to TRBD1 (6 bases). Germline V gives CDR1 MNHEY, CDR2 SVGAGI. CDR3 length: 13 amino acids. Trimming took 5 bases from V and 15 from J, leaving 20 bases between them. CDR3 protein: CASSPLTGTPGFF. CDR3 in DNA: TGTGCCAGCAGTCCCCTAACAGGGACCCCAGGGTTCTTC.

This sequence joins TRBV19 and TRBJ2-3, with TRBD2 matching over 7 bases. Losses at the gene ends were 5 bases for V and 2 bases for J; bases not matched to a gene: 4. CDR3 length: 14 residues. Germline CDR1 reads LNHDA; CDR2 reads SQIVND (reference sequence). The CDR3 protein is CASSAGVDTDTQYF. The DNA of the CDR3 is TGTGCCAGTAGTGCGGGAGTTGACACAGATACGCAGTATTTT.

This clone was recorded once. This chain links TRBV28 with TRBJ2-5; 10 nucleotides match TRBD2. The V gene end was trimmed by 3 bases and the J gene end by 0 bases; junction bases not matched to a gene: 7. In germline, CDR1 is MDHEN, CDR2 SYDVKM. The CDR3 loop spans 17 amino acids. The DNA for the CDR3 is TGTGCCAGCAGTTTGGGGGGTAGCGGGAGGCACCAAGAGACCCAGTACTTC. Its protein product is CASSLGGSGRHQETQYF. The full variable domain, its missing parts supplied by reference TRBV28 and TRBJ2-5, is DVKVTQSSRYLVKRTGEKVFLECVQDMDHENMFWYRQDPGLGLRLIYFSYDVKMKEKGDIPEGYSVSREKKERFSLILESASTNQTSMYLCASSLGGSGRHQETQYFGPGTRLLVL.

V is TRBV5-5 and J is TRBJ1-2; D gene unclear. V was clipped by 2 bases and J by 2 bases, with 13 bases between them. This CDR3 is built from 15 residues. Germline values: CDR1 SGHKS, CDR2 YYEKEE (reference sequence). This CDR3 reads CASSFKGEVNYGYTF. CDR3 bases: TGTGCCAGCAGCTTTAAGGGAGAGGTCAACTATGGCTACACCTTC.

Details on this clone: One junction end disagrees with the germline gene, perhaps due to a read error. The chain is built from TRBV19 and TRBJ1-2; possible D gene TRBD1, 5 bases. CDR1 and CDR2 from the germline V gene are LNHDA and SQIVND (reference sequence). The CDR3 sequence is 14 residues long. CDR3 region: CASSMQGSNYGYPF. DNA for the CDR3: TGTGCCAGTAGTATGCAGGGTTCTAACTATGGCTACCCCTTC.

The chain carries TRBV2 and TRBJ1-5; D gene uncertain. Trimming cost V 1 base and J 9 bases, with 7 bases left between them. CDR3 size: 12 residues. Per the germline V gene, CDR1 is SNHLY and CDR2 is FYNNEI. The CDR3 sequence: CASSEGGRPQHF. Here the CDR3 DNA reads TGTGCCAGCAGTGAAGGCGGGCGGCCCCAGCATTTT.

This clone has only a few counts. V gene TRBV5-4 combines with J gene TRBJ1-1, with a possible D match to TRBD1 (6 bases). There are 15 residues in the CDR3. Trimming left V 2 bases short and J 0 bases short, with 11 bases between. Germline V gene data show CDR1 as SGHNT and CDR2 as YYREEE (reference sequence). In nucleotides, the CDR3 is TGTGCCAGCAGCTTAGGGGGGGGCATGAACACTGAAGCTTTCTTT. It codes for CASSLGGGMNTEAFF.

The V call is TRBV9, the J call TRBJ1-1; 7 nucleotides align to TRBD1. Trimming took 0 bases from V and 1 from J; bases not matched to a gene: 0. This CDR3 is built from 14 residues. Germline V gene sequence: CDR1 SGDLS, CDR2 YYNGEE. The CDR3 nucleotides are TGTGCCAGCAGCGTAGACAGGGGGAACACTGAAGCTTTCTTT. It yields the protein CASSVDRGNTEAFF. Using reference TRBV9 and TRBJ1-1 for the parts outside the CDR3, the full variable domain is DSGVTQTPKHLITATGQRVTLRCSPRSGDLSVYWYQQSLDQGLQFLIQYYNGEERAKGNILERFSAQQFPDLHSELNLSSLELGDSALYFCASSVDRGNTEAFFGQGTRLTVV.

The sample holds one count of this clone. The rearrangement uses TRBV2 and TRBJ2-3; tentatively, D is TRBD1 (5 bases). The CDR3 consists of 13 residues. V was cut by 5 bases and J by 5 bases, with 11 bases left in between. Germline loops: CDR1 SNHLY, CDR2 FYNNEI. As DNA, the CDR3 is TGTGCCAGCAGTCCACAGGTGGTAGATACGCAGTATTTT. Its translation is CASSPQVVDTQYF. The variable domain in full, completed from reference TRBV2 and TRBJ2-3, reads EPEVTQTPSHQVTQMGQEVILRCVPISNHLYFYWYRQILGQKVEFLVSFYNNEISEKSEIFDDQFSVERPDGSNFTLKIRSTKLEDSAMYFCASSPQVVDTQYFGPGTRLTVL.

This clone was counted a single time. This chain joins TRBV2 and TRBJ2-3; 11 bases fit TRBD2. Germline V gene data show CDR1 as SNHLY and CDR2 as FYNNEI. There are 16 residues in the CDR3. Germline trimming cut 5 bases from V and 0 bases from J; bases unmatched to any gene: 4. The CDR3 here is CASSLTSGRSTDTQYF. The CDR3 DNA sequence: TGTGCCAGCAGTCTTACTAGCGGGAGAAGCACAGATACGCAGTATTTT.

The V gene is TRBV6-5, the J gene TRBJ2-3, with TRBD2 identical over 7 bases. In germline, CDR1 is MNHEY, CDR2 SVGAGI. Trimming cost V 2 bases and J 1 base; bases outside gene matches: 6. The CDR3 runs to 16 residues. The CDR3 nucleotides are TGTGCCAGCAGTTACGGGGCGGGAGTCCGCACAGATACGCAGTATTTT. Translated: CASSYGAGVRTDTQYF.

The V gene is TRBV13, the J gene TRBJ1-2; 8 bases match TRBD1. Trimming cost V 4 bases and J 3 bases; bases outside gene matches: 1. This CDR3 is 13 amino acids long. Looked up from germline, CDR1 is PRHDT and CDR2 is FYEKMQ (reference sequence). The CDR3 loop reads CASSSTGDYGYTF. The CDR3 DNA follows: TGTGCCAGCAGCTCGACAGGGGACTATGGCTACACCTTC.

This rearrangement joins TRBV29-1 to TRBJ1-3; D may be TRBD1 (6 bases). This CDR3 is built from 12 residues. The V gene's germline CDR1 is SQVTM and CDR2 ANQGSEA. Between the trimmed V and J ends, which lost 5 bases and 2 bases, there was a span of 7 bases. The CDR3 region has the DNA TGCAGCGTTAAGGGGGCTGGAAACACCATATATTTT. It yields the protein CSVKGAGNTIYF.

In regard to this clone: An end of the junction does not agree with germline; a read error may underlie this. The rearrangement uses TRBV7-7 and TRBJ1-2; maybe TRBD1 (5 bases). In germline, CDR1 is SSHAT, CDR2 FNYEAQ (reference sequence). The CDR3 is made up of 15 amino acids. The CDR3 DNA is TGTGCTAGCAGCTTAGATGCAGGGATTTTCTATGGCTACACCTTC. This translates into CASSLDAGIFYGYTF.

In this sample, this clone turned up a few times. V gene TRBV6-5 combines with J gene TRBJ2-3; tentatively, D is TRBD1 (6 bases). This CDR3 comprises 12 residues. Germline V gives CDR1 MNHEY, CDR2 SVGAGI. Between the trimmed V and J ends, which lost 7 bases and 4 bases, there was a span of 9 bases. CDR3 nucleotide sequence: TGTGCCAGCATGGCAGGGGCAGATACGCAGTATTTT. Translated, it gives CASMAGADTQYF.

This clone showed up just once. The chain is built from TRBV10-3 and TRBJ2-2; D may be TRBD1 (5 bases). Germline V gives CDR1 ENHRY, CDR2 SYGVKD. The CDR3 covers 15 residues. V lost 7 bases to trimming and J lost 5 bases, with 17 bases between them. The CDR3 loop reads CAITDGALGTGELFF. Written as DNA, the CDR3 is TGTGCCATCACTGATGGGGCGCTGGGAACCGGGGAGCTGTTTTTT.

The genes are TRBV6-5 and TRBJ1-5; D uncertain. The CDR3 length is 15 residues. Trimming removed 0 bases from V and 2 bases from J, with 8 bases in between. Looked up from germline, CDR1 is MNHEY and CDR2 is SVGAGI. In nucleotides, the CDR3 is TGTGCCAGCAGTTACTCGAGTAATGGCAATCAGCCCCAGCATTTT. The encoded protein is CASSYSSNGNQPQHF.

The sample holds one count of this clone. An end of the junction does not agree with germline; a read error may underlie this. The chain carries TRBV10-3 and TRBJ1-4; TRBD1 aligns across 8 bases. The CDR3 is 14 residues long. Germline CDR1 ENHRY, CDR2 SYGVKD. The CDR3 spells CASSQGTGSEKLFF. DNA of the CDR3: TGTGCCAGCAGTCAAGGGACAGGTAGTGAAAAACTGTTTTTT.

This clone turned up a few times. Compared with germline, one end of the junction differs, possibly owing to a read error. DNA of the CDR3: TGCAGCGTTGAGAGCGTAGCCAAGAACATTCAGTACTTC. Translation: CSVESVAKNIQYF. This chain connects TRBV29-1 to TRBJ2-4; D call uncertain. This CDR3 has 13 amino acids. Germline V CDR1 and CDR2: SQVTM, ANQGSEA.

This chain uses TRBV14 with TRBJ1-6; 7 bases match TRBD1. J lost 9 bases, V lost 3 bases, and 8 bases had no gene match. Germline CDR1 SGHDN, CDR2 FVKESK. The CDR3 covers 15 residues. CDR3 DNA sequence: TGTGCCAGCAGCCACGAGGGGGCCGTTCGTTCACCCCTCCACTTT. The encoded protein is CASSHEGAVRSPLHF.

This rearrangement joins TRBV19 to TRBJ2-7; 8 nucleotides agree with TRBD1. There are 16 residues in the CDR3. J was trimmed by 3 bases and V by 5 bases; bases with no gene match: 12. CDR1 and CDR2 from the germline V gene are LNHDA and SQIVND (reference sequence). The CDR3 DNA sequence: TGTGCCAGTAGTGTGGCCCACGGACAGGGTAACTACGAGCAGTACTTC. It specifies CASSVAHGQGNYEQYF.

Only a few counts were recorded for this clone. J is TRBJ1-3 and V is TRBV6-5, with a tentative D call TRBD1 (5 bases). CDR3 length: 12 amino acids. Germline V gives CDR1 MNHEY, CDR2 SVGAGI. The CDR3 bases are TGTGCGGCAGGGAAGATTTCAAACACCATATATTTT. It specifies CAAGKISNTIYF.

The rearrangement joins TRBV4-1 to TRBJ2-1; D is ambiguous. The V and J ends lost 0 bases and 7 bases respectively, with 7 bases between them. From germline, CDR1 is MGHRA and CDR2 YSYEKL. CDR3 size: 13 residues. DNA of the CDR3: TGCGCCAGCAGCCAAGATATGAGGAATGAGCAGTTCTTC. This translates into CASSQDMRNEQFF.

J is TRBJ2-2 and V is TRBV7-8; perhaps TRBD2 as D (5 bases). This CDR3 has 13 amino acids. Trimming pared 5 bases from V and 7 bases from J, leaving 11 bases between. The germline V gene encodes CDR1 SGHVS and CDR2 FQNEAQ. The CDR3 is CASSVGGVGELFF. The CDR3 DNA sequence: TGTGCCAGCAGCGTAGGAGGTGTCGGGGAGCTGTTTTTT.

The chain joins TRBV19 to TRBJ2-7, with D tentatively TRBD1 (7 bases). Germline V gives CDR1 LNHDA, CDR2 SQIVND (reference sequence). This CDR3 region has 17 residues. Deletions cut 3 bases from V and 4 bases from J, with 22 bases between. CDR3 residues: CASSMADIQGGTYEQYF. The CDR3 DNA follows: TGTGCCAGTAGTATGGCCGACATCCAGGGGGGAACTTACGAGCAGTACTTC.

This chain uses TRBV6-6 with TRBJ1-2; 7 nucleotides match TRBD1. Per the germline V gene, CDR1 is MNHNY and CDR2 is SVGAGI (reference sequence). V was clipped by 0 bases and J by 4 bases; unmatched bases: 5. CDR3 size: 15 residues. The DNA for the CDR3 is TGTGCCAGCAGTTACTCAGGGGGCGAGGGCTATGGCTACACCTTC. It is translated as CASSYSGGEGYGYTF.